What follows are 4 T cell receptor beta chains derived from one specimen sequenced in a study of technical replicates of blood from a few donors. Sequenced by immunoSEQ multiplex PCR; TCRdb stores in-frame clones only, minus some. The table shows fewer than 85,000 clones, with just under 95% occurring only once. The sequenced sample was T cells isolated from PBMCs. The receptors derive from a human donor in good health.

The chain uses TRBV5-4 and TRBJ2-7; no firm D call. V was pared by 1 base and J by 5 bases, with 7 bases between. The CDR3 runs 12 residues. The V gene's germline CDR1 is SGHNT and CDR2 YYREEE (reference sequence). CDR3 in amino acids: CASSLRHNEQYF. CDR3 in DNA: TGTGCCAGCAGCTTGAGACACAACGAGCAGTACTTC.

This chain joins TRBV5-5 and TRBJ2-7, with D unclear. Germline CDR1 SGHKS, CDR2 YYEKEE (reference sequence). This CDR3 has 11 amino acids. V lost 2 bases, J lost 6 bases, and 6 bases lay in between. In nucleotides, the CDR3 is TGTGCCAGCAGCTTCTCGTTCGAGCAGTACTTC. Residues: CASSFSFEQYF.

The chain links TRBV19 to TRBJ1-1, with a possible D match to TRBD1 (5 bases). The CDR3 has 15 residues. Trimming removed 4 bases from V and 11 bases from J, with 23 bases in between. Germline CDR1 and CDR2: LNHDA and SQIVND (reference sequence). Here the CDR3 reads CASSRGPLHSLGAFF. The CDR3 DNA reads as TGTGCCAGTAGTAGGGGCCCACTTCACAGCCTGGGGGCTTTCTTT.

This chain connects TRBV5-8 to TRBJ1-4; unclear D gene. The germline V and J ends were trimmed by 2 bases and 6 bases, with 14 bases remaining between them. This CDR3 has 15 residues. Germline V gene sequence: CDR1 SGHTS, CDR2 YDEGEE. CDR3 sequence reads: CASSFQRYLDEKLFF. The CDR3, as DNA: TGTGCCAGCAGCTTTCAACGGTATTTGGATGAAAAACTGTTTTTT. Filled out from reference TRBV5-8 and TRBJ1-4, the complete variable domain reads EAGVTQSPTHLIKTRGQQATLRCSPISGHTSVYWYQQALGLGLQFLLWYDEGEERNRGNFPPRFSGRQFPNYSSELNVNALELEDSALYLCASSFQRYLDEKLFFGSGTQLSVL.